Following are 24 T cell receptor beta chains from one sample sequenced in a study of T-cell reconstitution after alpha-beta-depleted transplantation in children. Unique molecular identifiers were used in preparing the TCRbeta library. Each CDR3 protein is one row after TCRdb ran MiXCR on the PCR reads. The sample gives around 240,000 distinct CDR3 sequences, roughly a tenth of which show up once; approximately 5% is in the top ten. The source was PBMCs from the stem cell graft donor, collected from the stem cell graft. These receptors were obtained from a human donor who donated a stem cell graft to a child with SCID.

This clonotype was observed many times. The chain uses TRBV5-1 and TRBJ1-1; 8 nucleotides align to TRBD1. CDR1 and CDR2 from the germline V gene are SGHRS and YFSETQ. CDR3 length: 15 residues. V was pared by 0 bases and J by 1 base, with 2 bases of the junction left unmatched. The CDR3 region is CASSLVGTGNTEAFF. Here the CDR3 DNA reads TGCGCCAGCAGCTTGGTCGGGACAGGGAACACTGAAGCTTTCTTT.

This clonotype was recorded many times. The chain is built from TRBV5-1 and TRBJ1-1; no clear D. Germline CDR1 reads SGHRS; CDR2 reads YFSETQ. Trimming cost V 2 bases and J 1 base, with 9 bases left between them. This CDR3 is 14 amino acids long. The DNA for the CDR3 is TGCGCCAGCAGCTTATGGGGAACGAACACTGAAGCTTTCTTT. Translation gives CASSLWGTNTEAFF.

V is TRBV12-2 and J is TRBJ1-1; TRBD1 is the table's D call, not checked against the DNA. TRBV12-2 counts as a pseudogene. CDR3 length: 17 amino acids. The CDR3 loop reads CASRGATGDLSNTEAFF. The CDR3, as DNA: TGTGCAAGTCGCGGTGCAACAGGGGATTTATCGAACACTGAAGCTTTCTTT.

J is TRBJ1-5 and V is TRBV20-1, with D uncertain. The CDR3 extends over 13 amino acids. V lost 0 bases and J 2 bases, leaving 5 bases between the germline ends. Per germline, CDR1 DFQATT and CDR2 SNEGSKA (reference sequence). The CDR3 region has the DNA TGCAGTGCTAGAGAGAGCGGCAATCAGCCCCAGCATTTT. The encoded protein is CSARESGNQPQHF.

At least ten counts were recorded for this clonotype. The chain has TRBV12-3 or TRBV12-4 and TRBJ2-7; 7 nucleotides agree with TRBD2. V shed 6 bases, J shed 0 bases, and the junction held 8 bases outside the gene matches. The CDR3 has 15 amino acids. The CDR3 is CASRKAGSASYEQYF. CDR3 DNA: TGTGCCAGCAGGAAAGCGGGGTCCGCCTCCTACGAGCAGTACTTC.

The chain is built from TRBV11-2 and TRBJ2-3, with 11 bases fitting TRBD1. The CDR3 is 18 residues long. Trimming at V came to 1 base and at J to 5 bases, leaving 11 bases not matched to a gene. Germline-derived CDR1 and CDR2 are SGHAT and FQNNGV. The CDR3 DNA follows: TGTGCCAGCAGCTTAGTAGTACCTGGGACAGGGGGAAGAGATACGCAGTATTTT. The encoded protein is CASSLVVPGTGGRDTQYF.

CDR3 amino acids: CASGARGGSYEQYF. The CDR3, as DNA: TGTGCCAGCGGCGCCCGGGGCGGATCCTACGAGCAGTACTTC. The chain couples TRBV28 to TRBJ2-7; either TRBD1 or TRBD2 may fit D (5 bases each). Germline V lookup: CDR1 MDHEN, CDR2 SYDVKM. V lost 8 bases and J 1 base, leaving 15 bases between the germline ends. The CDR3 has 14 residues.

V usage is TRBV28 and J usage is TRBJ1-5; D is perhaps TRBD1 (5 bases). The V gene's germline CDR1 is MDHEN and CDR2 SYDVKM. The germline V and J ends were trimmed by 2 bases and 0 bases, with 14 bases remaining between them. The CDR3 length is 17 residues. CDR3 bases: TGTGCCAGCAGTTTAACTGGGGCGGGGGATAGCAATCAGCCCCAGCATTTT. The encoded protein is CASSLTGAGDSNQPQHF.

This clonotype was seen ten or more times. This chain connects TRBV5-1 to TRBJ1-1; D uncertain. This CDR3 is 14 amino acids long. Trimming shortened V by 7 bases and J by 1 base, and 14 bases separated the two germline ends. CDR1 and CDR2 (germline): SGHRS, YFSETQ. CDR3 DNA sequence: TGCGCCAGCTTTTCGCGACACGGGAACACTGAAGCTTTCTTT. This gives the protein CASFSRHGNTEAFF.

This clonotype was picked up a small number of times. This chain joins TRBV5-1 and TRBJ2-2, with 11 bases matching TRBD2. CDR1 and CDR2 from the germline V gene are SGHRS and YFSETQ. The CDR3 has 18 amino acids. With V trimmed by 2 bases and J by 3 bases, 9 bases remained unmatched. Here the CDR3 DNA reads TGCGCCAGCAGCTTCCTAGCGGGGGGCGGGACGCACACCGGGGAGCTGTTTTTT. Residues: CASSFLAGGGTHTGELFF. Supplemented by reference TRBV5-1 and TRBJ2-2, the full variable domain reads KAGVTQTPRYLIKTRGQQVTLSCSPISGHRSVSWYQQTPGQGLQFLFEYFSETQRNKGNFPGRFSGRQFSNSRSEMNVSTLELGDSALYLCASSFLAGGGTHTGELFFGEGSRLTVL.

This clonotype has ten or more counts. The gene calls are TRBV9 and TRBJ1-3; tentatively, D is TRBD1 (6 bases). Per germline, CDR1 SGDLS and CDR2 YYNGEE. The CDR3 spans 16 residues. With 3 bases removed from V and 1 base from J, the gap between germline ends came to 14 bases. CDR3 loop: CASSDSGGRSGNTIYF. CDR3 nucleotides: TGTGCCAGCAGCGATTCCGGGGGCAGGTCTGGAAACACCATATATTTT.

The table lists this clonotype with many counts. The V call is TRBV16, the J call TRBJ1-5, with D possibly matching TRBD1 (5 bases). Germline V gene sequence: CDR1 KGHSY, CDR2 FQNENV. This CDR3 has 15 amino acids. V gave up 1 base and J gave up 7 bases, with 14 bases separating them. CDR3 in DNA: TGTGCCAGCAGCCAATGGGCAGGGCACGGACAGCCCCAGCATTTT. It yields the protein CASSQWAGHGQPQHF.

Ten or more counts support this clonotype. J is TRBJ2-2 and V is TRBV24-1, with D perhaps given as TRBD1 or TRBD2 (6 bases each). Germline CDR1 KGHDR, CDR2 SFDVKD. The CDR3 spans 14 residues. V lost 2 bases and J lost 9, with 12 bases in between. The CDR3 DNA is TGTGCCACCAGTGATTCGGTCGGGGGCAGGGAGCTGTTTTTT. Encoded protein: CATSDSVGGRELFF.

This clonotype appeared many times. This chain uses TRBV18 with TRBJ2-3; a possible D gene is TRBD1 (6 bases). With 1 base removed from V and 4 bases from J, the gap between germline ends came to 12 bases. In germline, CDR1 is KGHSH, CDR2 LQKENI. This CDR3 comprises 15 residues. DNA for the CDR3: TGTGCCAGCTCACCACGCGACAGGCTGGCAGATACGCAGTATTTT. Translated, it gives CASSPRDRLADTQYF.

In this sample, this clonotype turned up many times. The chain has TRBV5-1 and TRBJ1-1, with D unclear. Germline lookup yields CDR1 SGHRS and CDR2 YFSETQ. V lost 0 bases and J lost 6, with 12 bases in between. The CDR3 runs to 14 residues. The CDR3 sequence is CASSLARSSAEAFF. DNA for the CDR3: TGCGCCAGCAGCTTGGCCAGATCATCCGCTGAAGCTTTCTTT. Variable domain in full (rest from reference TRBV5-1 and TRBJ1-1): KAGVTQTPRYLIKTRGQQVTLSCSPISGHRSVSWYQQTPGQGLQFLFEYFSETQRNKGNFPGRFSGRQFSNSRSEMNVSTLELGDSALYLCASSLARSSAEAFFGQGTRLTVV.

This clonotype was seen repeatedly, ten times or more. J is TRBJ2-2 and V is TRBV24-1, with 9 positions matching TRBD1. Germline CDR1 KGHDR, CDR2 SFDVKD. The CDR3 is made up of 16 amino acids. V lost 3 bases and J lost 4; bases outside the gene matches: 5. CDR3 residues: CATSDPPGQGTGELFF. DNA of the CDR3: TGTGCCACCAGTGATCCCCCGGGACAGGGCACCGGGGAGCTGTTTTTT.

This chain uses TRBV7-9 with TRBJ1-2, with a tentative D call TRBD1 (5 bases). CDR3 length: 15 amino acids. The V gene's germline CDR1 is SEHNR and CDR2 FQNEAQ (reference sequence). V shed 4 bases and J shed 4 bases, with 16 bases lying between them. The CDR3 loop reads CASSSPRDRSYGYTF. For the CDR3, the DNA is TGTGCCAGCAGCTCGCCCCGGGACCGAAGCTATGGCTACACCTTC. Together with reference TRBV7-9 and TRBJ1-2, the CDR3 gives the full variable domain: DTGVSQNPRHKITKRGQNVTFRCDPISEHNRLYWYRQTLGQGPEFLTYFQNEAQLEKSRLLSDRFSAERPKGSFSTLEIQRTEQGDSAMYLCASSSPRDRSYGYTFGSGTRLTVV.

The chain combines TRBV19 with TRBJ1-4, with 8 bases identical to TRBD1. The CDR3 length is 14 residues. The trim removed 8 bases at V and 8 bases at J, leaving 10 bases unmatched. Germline CDR1 and CDR2: LNHDA and SQIVND (reference sequence). CDR3 loop: CASDDRGVGEKLFF. CDR3 in DNA: TGTGCCAGTGATGACAGGGGTGTGGGCGAAAAACTGTTTTTT.

The table lists this clonotype with many counts. The V call is TRBV27, the J call TRBJ2-7, with a tentative D call TRBD2 (5 bases). The CDR3 has 14 amino acids. V lost 5 bases and J lost 0, with 11 bases in between. Germline CDR1 MNHEY, CDR2 SMNVEV (reference sequence). CDR3 bases: TGTGCCAGCAGTACGGGATCCAGCTCCTACGAGCAGTACTTC. It specifies CASSTGSSSYEQYF.

This clonotype was recorded many times. V usage is TRBV7-9 and J usage is TRBJ2-7, with D perhaps matching TRBD1 or TRBD2 (6 bases each). Germline CDR1 is SEHNR and CDR2 is FQNEAQ (reference sequence). This CDR3 is 16 amino acids long. V was trimmed by 9 bases and J by 5 bases, leaving 26 bases between them. DNA for the CDR3: TGTGCCAGTACTCCGCCCGGGGGCGCCTCGGTGGACGAGCAGTACTTC. This gives the protein CASTPPGGASVDEQYF.

This clonotype was seen repeatedly, ten times or more. This chain joins TRBV9 and TRBJ2-2; D call uncertain. Trimming stripped 0 bases from V and 6 bases from J, with 6 bases between. This CDR3 has 13 amino acids. The germline V gene encodes CDR1 SGDLS and CDR2 YYNGEE. The CDR3 DNA sequence: TGTGCCAGCAGCGTAGGTCAGTCCGGGGAGCTGTTTTTT. Translated: CASSVGQSGELFF.

This clonotype occurred many times. This chain connects TRBV20-1 to TRBJ2-5; TRBD2 aligns across 11 bases. Germline CDR1 and CDR2: DFQATT and SNEGSKA (reference sequence). The CDR3 is made up of 17 amino acids. V shed 6 bases, J shed 2 bases, and the junction held 14 bases outside the gene matches. CDR3 sequence (DNA): TGCAGTGCCACAATCTCTAGCGGGGGGCCGGGACAAGAGACCCAGTACTTC. This translates into CSATISSGGPGQETQYF.

As to this clonotype: The junction and the germline gene differ at one end; a read error may be behind it. This chain connects TRBV10-3 to TRBJ1-1; no clear D. There are 15 residues in the CDR3. CDR1 is ENHRY, CDR2 SYGVKD, per germline. Here the CDR3 DNA reads TGTGCCATCAGTGAGTCTAGGACGGTGCACACTGAAGTTTTCTTT. Translated: CAISESRTVHTEVFF.

This clonotype occurred a few times. V usage is TRBV20-1 and J usage is TRBJ2-3, with TRBD2 identical over 12 bases. V lost 5 bases, J lost 6 bases, and 15 bases stayed unmatched. Germline V gives CDR1 DFQATT, CDR2 SNEGSKA (reference sequence). This CDR3 spans 17 amino acids. The CDR3 nucleotides read TGCAGTGCTCCGTTCCGACTAGCGGGGGTACCGTGGGATACGCAGTATTTT. This gives the protein CSAPFRLAGVPWDTQYF.